The rows below give T cell receptor beta chains drawn from one sample of a study of T cell responses to AZD1222 COVID-19 vaccine. The repertoire was sequenced with immunoSEQ multiplex PCR; TCRdb's copy has only in-frame clones and lacks some. The sample consists of around 190,000 clones, around 88% of them appearing once. Sample: peripheral blood, taken 28 days after the second AZD1222 dose. The receptors stem from an adult who received the AZD1222 COVID-19 vaccine. Both conserved end residues are part of each CDR3. D genes are given only for firm matches. Size tells how often a clone was seen (once, few, many) or the class of an expanded clone, and some rows leave it out.

v_gene,d_gene,abundance,j_gene,CDR3nt,CDR3aa
TRBV5-1,.,.,TRBJ1-2,TGCGCCAGCAGCCCCTCTACATCATCATTTAGCTTTGACTACAACACCTTC,CASSPSTSSFSFDYNTF
TRBV27,TRBD1,once,TRBJ2-1,TGTGCCAGCAGGCCAACAGGGGCCGGGAATGAGCAGTTCTTC,CASRPTGAGNEQFF
TRBV6-2/TRBV6-3,.,.,TRBJ1-4,TGTGCCAGCAGCCGTCCCGGTTTTAGCGATGAAAAACTGTTTTTT,CASSRPGFSDEKLFF
TRBV5-1,TRBD1,.,TRBJ1-4,TGCGCCAGCAGCCGGACAGGGAACGAAAAACTGTTTTTT,CASSRTGNEKLFF
TRBV6-4,.,.,TRBJ2-5,TGTGCCAGCAGTGACGCCCCCCTGGGAGAGACCCAGTACTTC,CASSDAPLGETQYF
TRBV2,.,once,TRBJ2-5,TGTGCCAGCATGACAGATCAAGAGACCCAGTACTTC,CASMTDQETQYF
TRBV5-1,.,.,TRBJ1-1,TGCGCCAGCAGCTTCAGGGGAAACACTGAAGCTTTCTTT,CASSFRGNTEAFF
TRBV30,TRBD1,.,TRBJ2-3,TGTGCCTGGAGTATATATGACAGGGGGTACTCAGATACGCAGTATTTT,CAWSIYDRGYSDTQYF
TRBV7-2,.,.,TRBJ2-3,TGTGCCAGCAGCCTCAGGTTAGCACGGGATACGCAGTATTTT,CASSLRLARDTQYF
TRBV3-1/TRBV3-2,TRBD2,.,TRBJ2-2,TGTGCCAGCAAAGGGGTAGCGGGGGGTACCGGGGAGCTGTTTTTT,CASKGVAGGTGELFF
TRBV6-2/TRBV6-3,.,.,TRBJ1-3,TGTGCCAGCAGTGTATCCGCGAAGGGAGGAAACACCATATATTTT,CASSVSAKGGNTIYF
TRBV28,.,.,TRBJ1-1,TGTGCCAGCAGCCCGGACGGGGCTTTCTTT,CASSPDGAFF
TRBV5-1,.,.,TRBJ1-2,TGCGCCAGCAGCCTGGAGTTGGGGAACTATGGCTACACCTTC,CASSLELGNYGYTF
TRBV19,.,.,TRBJ1-3,TGTGCCAGTACCGCCGACGGCAGGCCTGGAAACACCATATATTTT,CASTADGRPGNTIYF
TRBV10-3,.,.,TRBJ2-1,TGTGCCATCAGTGACAAACAGGGCCACAATGAGCAGTTCTTC,CAISDKQGHNEQFF
TRBV6-5,TRBD1,.,TRBJ1-5,TGTGCCAGCAGAATAGACAGGGACAATCAGCCCCAGCATTTT,CASRIDRDNQPQHF
TRBV3-1/TRBV3-2,TRBD1,.,TRBJ1-1,TGTGCCAGCAGCCAGGTGTGGACAGGGAACACTGAAGCTTTCTTT,CASSQVWTGNTEAFF
TRBV10-3,.,.,TRBJ1-2,TGTGCCATCAACGGCGGGGCAGGGTATGGCTACACCTTC,CAINGGAGYGYTF
TRBV6-5,.,.,TRBJ1-4,TGTGCCAGCAGTTACTCAGGGAGTGTGGACGAAAAACTGTTTTTT,CASSYSGSVDEKLFF
TRBV19,.,.,TRBJ1-6,TGTGCCAGTAGTATACAGGTCGCAAATAATTCACCCCTCCACTTT,CASSIQVANNSPLHF
TRBV21-1,.,.,TRBJ1-4,TGTGCCAGCAGCACCTCAGGGCGAAGGGAAAAACTGTTTTTT,CASSTSGRREKLFF
TRBV3-1/TRBV3-2,TRBD2,.,TRBJ2-5,TGTGCCAGCAGCCAAGAACTAGCGGGGCAAAGGGAGACCCAGTACTTC,CASSQELAGQRETQYF
TRBV19,.,once,TRBJ1-2,TGTGCCAGTAGTCCCGGGACACATATGGGCTACACCTTC,CASSPGTHMGYTF
TRBV6-6,.,.,TRBJ2-7,TGTGCCAGCAGTGGAGGGAGCTCCTACGAGCAGTACTTC,CASSGGSSYEQYF
TRBV7-9,.,once,TRBJ2-5,TGTGCCAGCAGCTTAGCGAGGGGACCCCAAGAGACCCAGTACTTC,CASSLARGPQETQYF
TRBV30,.,.,TRBJ2-7,TGTGCCTGGAGTGTAAGGGGGAGTGTTTACGAGCAGTACTTC,CAWSVRGSVYEQYF
TRBV4-1,.,.,TRBJ1-1,TGCGCCAGCAGCCATGCCGGCGGTGGGAACACTGAAGCTTTCTTT,CASSHAGGGNTEAFF
TRBV28,.,.,TRBJ2-7,TGTGCCACCTTCCCCTACGAGCAGTACTTC,CATFPYEQYF
TRBV19,.,once,TRBJ1-1,TGTGCCAGTAGTATAGGGGCAGGGAGCACTGAAGCTTTCTTT,CASSIGAGSTEAFF
TRBV19,.,few,TRBJ2-7,TGTGCCAGTAGTAGCATGGGTCTCTACGAGCAGTACTTC,CASSSMGLYEQYF
TRBV6-5,.,.,TRBJ1-2,TGTGCCAGCAGCCCCGGAAGGGTAAACTATGGCTACACCTTC,CASSPGRVNYGYTF
TRBV7-9,.,.,TRBJ1-4,TGTGCCAGCAGCTTAGCAGTCGGGGCGGCTAATGAAAAACTGTTTTTT,CASSLAVGAANEKLFF
TRBV7-2,.,.,TRBJ1-5,TGTGCCAGCAGCTTAATCGACAATCAGCCCCAGCATTTT,CASSLIDNQPQHF
TRBV29-1,TRBD2,.,TRBJ2-2,TGTGGGGTTGTAGCGGGGGGCTCCGGGGAGCTGTTTTTT,CGVVAGGSGELFF
TRBV28,.,.,TRBJ1-5,TGTGCCAGCAGTTTGGCAGGGAGCAATCAGCCCCAGCATTTT,CASSLAGSNQPQHF
TRBV5-7,TRBD1,.,TRBJ1-4,TGTGCCAGCAGCTTGGCCAGGGCAGGGGGCACTAATGAAAAACTGTTTTTT,CASSLARAGGTNEKLFF
TRBV9,.,few,TRBJ1-2,TGTGCCAGCAGCGCGGACATGGCTAACTATGGCTACACCTTC,CASSADMANYGYTF
TRBV10-3,TRBD2,once,TRBJ2-3,TGTGCCATCAGTCCTACGGGGGGGCTCACAGATACGCAGTATTTT,CAISPTGGLTDTQYF
TRBV19,.,.,TRBJ2-3,TGTGCCAGTAGTATAGGCACAGCTAACACAGATACGCAGTATTTT,CASSIGTANTDTQYF
TRBV7-2,.,.,TRBJ2-5,TGTGCCAGCAGCCCCCTCCGTCCTCAAGAGACCCAGTACTTC,CASSPLRPQETQYF
TRBV5-6,.,.,TRBJ2-3,TGTGCCAGCAGCTTTAGAGGGGGAGATACGCAGTATTTT,CASSFRGGDTQYF